This T cell receptor (beta chain) was obtained from a study of radiation and T cells in renal cell carcinoma. Study-level information: Nephrectomy followed 15 Gy stereotactic body radiation by 4 weeks.

Time point: baseline pretreatment blood. The treatment is: 15 Gy SBRT to primary tumor, nephrectomy 4 weeks later. Whole-study findings and limits: In blood, top tumor clones expanded by 2 weeks, shrinking by 4.

This clone has a handful of counts. Its target is unknown. Other DNA variants within this sample encode the same CDR3. The repertoire was sequenced with immunoSEQ multiplex PCR; TCRdb's copy has only in-frame clones and lacks some. The profile shows about 130,000 clones, 88% of them singletons. V was cut by 0 bases and J by 2 bases, with 8 bases left in between. CDR1 SGHNT and CDR2 YYREEE come from the germline V gene (reference sequence). The CDR3 length is 14 residues. The clonotype comes from a woman aged 45-60 years with renal cell carcinoma. This chain links TRBV5-4 with TRBJ2-5; D gene ambiguous. This specimen was blood, taken from a patient whose treatment included radiotherapy and nephrectomy. CDR3 sequence reads: CASSLAGRQETQYF. The CDR3 region has the DNA TGTGCCAGCAGCTTGGCGGGTAGGCAAGAGACCCAGTACTTC.